The clone carrying this T cell receptor beta chain was observed many times. Antigen specificity is unknown. This sample is part of a study of T-cell reconstitution after alpha-beta-depleted transplantation in children. During its preparation, the TCRbeta library received unique molecular identifiers. A single record per CDR3 protein comes from TCRdb applying MiXCR to the PCR reads. The data show around 250,000 distinct CDR3 sequences, approximately 8% seen once. Deletions cut 6 bases from V and 5 bases from J, with 23 bases between. The germline CDR1 and CDR2 sequences are SSHAT and FNYEAQ (reference sequence). This CDR3 is built from 17 residues. Findings and caveats of the study: T-cell counts and diversity at one year following transplant were attributed mainly to newly produced T cells. Reported findings indicate that, about two months after transplant, alpha-beta T cells came from several hundred expanded clones, which were derived from non-depleted graft cells.

The TCR was taken from a male patient younger than 18 who had a stem cell transplant for acute lymphoblastic leukemia, so the T cells may come from the graft donor. The sequences come from PBMCs, mostly from graft donor cells, collected 180 days after TCRalphabeta/CD19-depleted stem cell transplant. V and J are TRBV7-7 and TRBJ1-5; a possible D gene is TRBD1 (6 bases). The CDR3 reads CASSLSPGRGIDQPQHF. The CDR3 bases are TGTGCCAGCAGTCTTTCCCCGGGGAGGGGGATAGATCAGCCCCAGCATTTT. The entire variable domain, with the rest obtained from reference TRBV7-7 and TRBJ1-5, is as follows: GAGVSQSPRYKVTKRGQDVTLRCDPISSHATLYWYQQALGQGPEFLTYFNYEAQPDKSGLPSDRFSAERPEGSISTLTIQRTEQRDSAMYRCASSLSPGRGIDQPQHFGDGTRLSIL.